One and the same sample provided the 20 T cell receptor beta chains below, sequenced in a study of regulatory T cells in long-lasting Graves disease. Sequencing libraries for TCR beta were prepared with iRepertoire HTBI primers and Arm-PCR of CDR3 regions. TCRdb used MiXCR to reprocess the multiplex PCR reads, holding one entry per CDR3 protein. The repertoire includes about 300,000 distinct CDR3 sequences, approximately 20% of them detected once, and approximately 60% sits in the top ten. The time point was: persistent/refractory GD, antithyroid drugs over 5 years with positive TRAb. PBMCs provided the RNA from which the TCR library was made. The sample here was peripheral blood mononuclear cells (PBMCs), taken when the disease was refractory, from a patient treated with antithyroid drugs. The receptors originated from a female donor with Graves disease.

This clonotype was detected a few times. The chain is built from TRBV5-1 and TRBJ2-4; tentatively, D is TRBD1 or TRBD2 (5 bases each). This CDR3 is built from 14 residues. Germline V gene data show CDR1 as SGHRS and CDR2 as YFSETQ. Trimming shortened V by 2 bases and J by 6 bases, and 12 bases separated the two germline ends. The DNA for the CDR3 is TGCGCCAGCAGCTTATCCGGGGCGGGAAACATTCAGTACTTC. This sequence encodes CASSLSGAGNIQYF.

The genes are TRBV6-5 and TRBJ2-6, with D uncertain. In germline, CDR1 is MNHEY, CDR2 SVGAGI. There are 16 residues in the CDR3. V was trimmed by 1 base and J by 0 bases, leaving 7 bases between them. The CDR3: CASSYWANSGANVLTF. CDR3 DNA sequence: TGTGCCAGCAGTTACTGGGCGAACTCTGGGGCCAACGTCCTGACTTTC.

This clonotype showed up many times. The chain uses TRBV2 and TRBJ2-6, with a possible D match to TRBD1 (6 bases). V was trimmed by 7 bases and J by 2 bases, leaving 9 bases between them. The CDR3 length is 14 residues. Per the germline V gene, CDR1 is SNHLY and CDR2 is FYNNEI. CDR3: CASKQGPGANVLTF. DNA of the CDR3: TGTGCCAGCAAACAGGGCCCTGGGGCCAACGTCCTGACTTTC.

This clonotype has ten or more counts. The chain joins TRBV11-2 to TRBJ1-2; D is possibly TRBD1 (6 bases). V shed 5 bases and J shed 8 bases, with 12 bases lying between them. CDR3 length: 12 residues. In germline, CDR1 is SGHAT, CDR2 FQNNGV. This chain's CDR3 is CASSLQGNGYTF. The CDR3, as DNA: TGTGCCAGCAGCCTACAGGGTAACGGCTACACCTTC.

This clonotype was counted many times. The chain is built from TRBV24-1 and TRBJ1-2; the match to TRBD1 covers 8 bases. CDR3 size: 14 residues. Germline V gene sequence: CDR1 KGHDR, CDR2 SFDVKD. V gave up 4 bases and J gave up 4 bases; unmatched junction bases: 4. CDR3 nucleotide sequence: TGTGCCACCAGTGACCCCGGGACAGGCTATGGCTACACCTTC. This translates into CATSDPGTGYGYTF.

There are many counts of this clonotype. The V call is TRBV28, the J call TRBJ1-5; D unclear. In germline, CDR1 is MDHEN, CDR2 SYDVKM. V was clipped by 5 bases and J by 7 bases, with 12 bases between them. The CDR3 is 13 residues long. The chain's CDR3 is CASSHPPPQPQHF. The CDR3 DNA reads as TGTGCCAGCAGTCACCCTCCACCACAGCCCCAGCATTTT. Looking up the rest from reference TRBV28 and TRBJ1-5 gives the full variable domain: DVKVTQSSRYLVKRTGEKVFLECVQDMDHENMFWYRQDPGLGLRLIYFSYDVKMKEKGDIPEGYSVSREKKERFSLILESASTNQTSMYLCASSHPPPQPQHFGDGTRLSIL.

The chain couples TRBV6-9 to TRBJ2-7; D is unclear. Trimming took 3 bases from V and 4 from J, leaving 10 bases between them. Per the germline V gene, CDR1 is MNHGY and CDR2 is SVAAGI. This CDR3 is 13 amino acids long. This CDR3 is CASSYLVGYEQYF. The CDR3 DNA reads TGTGCCAGCAGTTACCTTGTAGGGTACGAGCAGTACTTC.

There are a few counts of this clonotype. The genes are TRBV2 and TRBJ2-2; 12 bases map to TRBD2. The ends lost 11 bases at V and 7 bases at J; junction bases unmatched: 8. Germline CDR1 reads SNHLY; CDR2 reads FYNNEI. This CDR3 comprises 14 residues. CDR3 loop: CASRLAGAVGELFF. CDR3 in DNA: TGTGCCTCCAGACTAGCGGGAGCGGTCGGGGAGCTGTTTTTT.

This clonotype was counted many times. V is TRBV28 and J is TRBJ2-5, with 8 bases matching TRBD1. CDR1 is MDHEN and CDR2 is SYDVKM in the germline V gene. Germline trimming cut 5 bases from V and 2 bases from J; bases unmatched to any gene: 1. CDR3 length: 13 amino acids. The CDR3 loop reads CASSGQGQETQYF. The CDR3 coding sequence is TGTGCCAGCAGTGGACAGGGACAAGAGACCCAGTACTTC.

This clonotype was recorded many times. CDR3 DNA: TGTGCCAGCAGCTCAGGGGGCGAGGGGAACACTGAAGCTTTCTTT. It specifies CASSSGGEGNTEAFF. This chain joins TRBV28 and TRBJ1-1; 8 nucleotides align to TRBD1. The V segment lost 6 bases and the J segment 1 base; nucleotides outside the gene matches: 7. Germline values: CDR1 MDHEN, CDR2 SYDVKM. This CDR3 is 15 amino acids long.

This clonotype has a single count. The rearrangement uses TRBV4-3 and TRBJ1-1; a possible D gene is TRBD1 (5 bases). Germline assignment: CDR1 LGHNA and CDR2 YSLEER. Trimming took off 2 bases at V and 0 bases at J, with 10 bases between the two ends. This CDR3 region has 15 residues. CDR3 coding DNA: TGCGCCAGCAGCCAAACCGACAGACTGAACACTGAAGCTTTCTTT. It translates to CASSQTDRLNTEAFF.

This clonotype was observed at least ten times. This chain joins TRBV29-1 and TRBJ1-1; 11 bases align to TRBD1. Germline loops: CDR1 SQVTM, CDR2 ANQGSEA. The CDR3 spans 13 residues. Trimming cost V 3 bases and J 10 bases; bases outside gene matches: 7. CDR3 bases: TGCAGCGTTGAGTGGGGACAGGGGGGAAGAGCTTTCTTT. This translates into CSVEWGQGGRAFF. Looking up the rest from reference TRBV29-1 and TRBJ1-1 gives the full variable domain: SAVISQKPSRDICQRGTSLTIQCQVDSQVTMMFWYRQQPGQSLTLIATANQGSEATYESGFVIDKFPISRPNLTFSTLTVSNMSPEDSSIYLCSVEWGQGGRAFFGQGTRLTVV.

This clonotype was counted at least ten times. The chain joins TRBV6-1 to TRBJ2-4; a weak D match, TRBD1 (7 bases). The CDR3 spans 14 residues. The germline CDR1 and CDR2 sequences are MNHNS and SASEGT. V was clipped by 7 bases and J by 8 bases, with 18 bases between them. CDR3 in DNA: TGTGCCAGCAAGGAGGGGACAGAAGTAGACATTCAGTACTTC. This sequence encodes CASKEGTEVDIQYF.

The chain is built from TRBV28 and TRBJ1-1, with TRBD1 as a possible D gene (6 bases). Germline CDR1 MDHEN, CDR2 SYDVKM. The germline V and J ends were trimmed by 7 bases and 5 bases, with 20 bases remaining between them. The CDR3 has 15 residues. Here the CDR3 reads CASNPLREGGTEAFF. The CDR3 nucleotides read TGTGCCAGCAATCCCTTGAGGGAGGGGGGAACTGAAGCTTTCTTT.

This clonotype was detected a few times. This chain uses TRBV10-3 with TRBJ1-3; 8 nucleotides align to TRBD1. CDR3 size: 16 residues. V lost 2 bases and J lost 0; bases outside the gene matches: 3. Germline V gene data show CDR1 as ENHRY and CDR2 as SYGVKD. CDR3 amino acids: CAISEGTGGSGNTIYF. The CDR3, as DNA: TGTGCCATCAGTGAGGGTACAGGGGGCTCTGGAAACACCATATATTTT.

This clonotype came up a few times. The chain carries TRBV7-6 and TRBJ1-6; D not certain. There are 15 residues in the CDR3. Germline V gene lookup returns CDR1 SGHVS and CDR2 FNYEAQ. V shed 6 bases and J shed 4 bases, with 13 bases lying between them. In nucleotides, the CDR3 is TGTGCCAGCAGTTCGGGCCTCGATTATAATTCACCCCTCCACTTT. This encodes CASSSGLDYNSPLHF.

The table lists this clonotype with many counts. The chain joins TRBV20-1 to TRBJ2-7, with a tentative D call TRBD1 (6 bases). This CDR3 spans 12 amino acids. Germline CDR1 DFQATT, CDR2 SNEGSKA (reference sequence). V was pared by 4 bases and J by 7 bases, with 14 bases between. CDR3 in DNA: TGCAGTGCTACACAGGGTTTGGGGGAGCAGTACTTC. Protein product: CSATQGLGEQYF.

At least ten counts were recorded for this clonotype. The chain is built from TRBV18 and TRBJ2-4; D perhaps matches TRBD1 (6 bases). Trimming stripped 2 bases from V and 8 bases from J, with 16 bases between. Germline V gives CDR1 KGHSH, CDR2 LQKENI. The CDR3 covers 15 residues. The CDR3 DNA follows: TGTGCCAGCTCACCAAGTACAGGGCTCAGGGACATTCAGTACTTC. Protein sequence: CASSPSTGLRDIQYF.

The chain uses TRBV7-2 and TRBJ2-5; D possibly corresponds to TRBD1 (5 bases). CDR1 and CDR2 from the germline V gene are SGHTA and FQGNSA. V lost 1 base and J lost 5, with 14 bases in between. The CDR3 loop spans 15 amino acids. The CDR3 DNA is TGTGCCAGCAGCTTAGATTCAGCAGGGCGGGAGACCCAGTACTTC. Its protein product is CASSLDSAGRETQYF.

In regard to this clonotype: It may be a read error: a sequence one base away is much more abundant. The chain uses TRBV6-9 and TRBJ2-7; weak D call: TRBD1 (5 bases). CDR3 size: 15 residues. Germline values: CDR1 MNHGY, CDR2 SVAAGI. In nucleotides, the CDR3 is TGTGCCAGCAGTTATTCCCAGGGTAGCTCCTACGAGCAGTGCTTC. Its translation is CASSYSQGSSYEQCF.